The 32 T cell receptor beta chains below were found in one sample sequenced in a study of CXCR3-negative and CXCR3-positive naive CD8 T cells. Study-level points and caveats: CXCR3-negative naive cells had less hydrophobic TRB CDR3s than did CXCR3-positive naive cells.

What these receptors recognize is not known. The TRB libraries of cDNA were built by UMI-labeled 5' RACE. TCRdb reprocessed the 5' RACE reads, keeping one entry per CDR3 protein, no DNA. The sample totals some 120,000 distinct CDR3 sequences. Source material: naive CXCR3+ CD8+ T cells from blood. Indicated subset: CD45RO-CCR7+CD27+CD95- naive CD8+ T cells expressing CXCR3 (TNR3+). The receptors originated from a human donor in good health. Some clones in this sample may be carry-over from other donors' samples.

V gene TRBV12-3 or TRBV12-4 combines with J gene TRBJ1-1; the TCRdb D gene call, TRBD1, has no DNA to confirm it. The CDR3 loop spans 14 amino acids. The CDR3 reads CASSAGQGWTEAFF.

The rearrangement joins TRBV5-1 to TRBJ2-7; with no DNA, the TCRdb D assignment of TRBD2 cannot be verified. CDR3 size: 14 residues. In germline, CDR1 is SGHRS, CDR2 YFSETQ. This CDR3 reads CASSPRDYSYEQYF.

V gene TRBV7-9 combines with J gene TRBJ2-7; TCRdb indicates TRBD1, and absent DNA this call remains unverified. The CDR3 sequence is 14 residues long. In germline, CDR1 is SEHNR, CDR2 FQNEAQ (reference sequence). CDR3: CASSLAGQIYEQYF. The full variable domain, with the rest looked up from reference TRBV7-9 and TRBJ2-7, is DTGVSQNPRHKITKRGQNVTFRCDPISEHNRLYWYRQTLGQGPEFLTYFQNEAQLEKSRLLSDRFSAERPKGSFSTLEIQRTEQGDSAMYLCASSLAGQIYEQYFGPGTRLTVT.

The V call is TRBV14, the J call TRBJ2-1. The CDR3 runs 13 residues. CDR1 is SGHDN, CDR2 FVKESK, per germline. The CDR3 sequence is CASSLTPLNEQFF.

The gene calls are TRBV7-7 and TRBJ2-1. The CDR3 length is 15 residues. Germline V lookup: CDR1 SSHAT, CDR2 FNYEAQ (reference sequence). CDR3 residues: CASSLLGSSYNEQFF. Full variable domain (remainder filled in from reference TRBV7-7 and TRBJ2-1): GAGVSQSPRYKVTKRGQDVTLRCDPISSHATLYWYQQALGQGPEFLTYFNYEAQPDKSGLPSDRFSAERPEGSISTLTIQRTEQRDSAMYRCASSLLGSSYNEQFFGPGTRLTVL.

The V and J genes are TRBV6-6 and TRBJ2-7; without DNA, the TCRdb call of TRBD1 cannot be checked. Germline V gene data show CDR1 as MNHNY and CDR2 as SVGAGI (reference sequence). This CDR3 comprises 16 residues. CDR3 residues: CASSYSSAEPPDEQYF.

The chain recombines TRBV13 with TRBJ2-7. The CDR3 loop spans 13 amino acids. Germline CDR1 PRHDT, CDR2 FYEKMQ (reference sequence). Here the CDR3 reads CASSQDQSYEQYF. The entire variable domain, with the rest obtained from reference TRBV13 and TRBJ2-7, is as follows: AAGVIQSPRHLIKEKRETATLKCYPIPRHDTVYWYQQGPGQDPQFLISFYEKMQSDKGSIPDRFSAQQFSDYHSELNMSSLELGDSALYFCASSQDQSYEQYFGPGTRLTVT.

The rearrangement uses TRBV5-5 and TRBJ2-1. Germline V lookup: CDR1 SGHKS, CDR2 YYEKEE (reference sequence). This CDR3 is 11 amino acids long. Here the CDR3 reads CASSLVNEPFF.

CDR3 in amino acids: CASSTGKFNSPLHF. The rearrangement joins TRBV6-2 or TRBV6-3 to TRBJ1-6; lacking DNA, the TRBD1 call made by TCRdb goes unchecked. Germline values: CDR1 MNHEY, CDR2 SVGEGT. This CDR3 comprises 14 residues.

The J gene is TRBJ2-3, the V gene TRBV12-3 or TRBV12-4; TCRdb designates TRBD2, a call that cannot be tested without DNA. This CDR3 contains 16 residues. This CDR3 reads CASSQWTSSPTDTQYF.

The chain joins TRBV3-1 to TRBJ2-4; the D call of TRBD2 rests on TCRdb alone, since no DNA is present to check it. The CDR3 spans 17 residues. CDR1 is LGHDT and CDR2 is YNNKEL in the germline V gene (reference sequence). CDR3 in amino acids: CASSQEVGRGWENIQYF.

CDR3 residues: CASSLALDRANTGELFF. The rearrangement joins TRBV5-1 to TRBJ2-2; TCRdb returns TRBD1, unconfirmable since there is no DNA. From germline, CDR1 is SGHRS and CDR2 YFSETQ. This CDR3 contains 17 residues.

V and J are TRBV3-1 and TRBJ2-1; TCRdb returns TRBD2, unconfirmable since there is no DNA. The germline V gene encodes CDR1 LGHDT and CDR2 YNNKEL (reference sequence). CDR3 length equals 17 residues. The CDR3 region is CASSQADYSSSYNEQFF.

This rearrangement joins TRBV5-1 to TRBJ2-7; TCRdb designates TRBD1, a call that cannot be tested without DNA. The germline V gene has CDR1 SGHRS and CDR2 YFSETQ. The CDR3 spans 14 residues. The CDR3 sequence is CASSHGTGLPEQYF.

The chain recombines TRBV29-1 with TRBJ2-5; TCRdb's D call of TRBD2 is untestable without DNA. Germline V gene sequence: CDR1 SQVTM, CDR2 ANQGSEA. The CDR3 is 15 amino acids. Here the CDR3 reads CSVEGTPFDEETQYF.

CDR3 sequence: CASSPGGVNEQFF. This sequence joins TRBV7-3 and TRBJ2-1; as DNA is missing, the TRBD1 call by TCRdb cannot be tested. The CDR3 spans 13 residues. The germline CDR1 and CDR2 sequences are SGHTA and FQGTGA.

The chain is built from TRBV12-5 and TRBJ1-1; TCRdb reports TRBD1, a call that lacks DNA to check it against. The CDR3 has 15 residues. Germline CDR1 is LGHNT and CDR2 is FRNRAP. CDR3 sequence: CASGMEGVMNTEAFF.

This rearrangement joins TRBV19 to TRBJ2-7; TCRdb designates TRBD2, a call that cannot be tested without DNA. CDR3 size: 17 residues. Germline CDR1 and CDR2: LNHDA and SQIVND (reference sequence). CDR3 residues: CASSPGTSGSFAYEQYF.

The chain combines TRBV7-3 with TRBJ1-1. CDR1 SGHTA and CDR2 FQGTGA come from the germline V gene. This CDR3 has 12 residues. CDR3 region: CASMGMNTEAFF.

V usage is TRBV29-1 and J usage is TRBJ2-7. CDR3 length: 13 amino acids. The germline CDR1 and CDR2 sequences are SQVTM and ANQGSEA. CDR3 protein: CSVETGGFDEQYF.

This CDR3 reads CSSRSSTDTQYF. This chain connects TRBV29-1 to TRBJ2-3. CDR1 is SQVTM and CDR2 is ANQGSEA in the germline V gene. This CDR3 is built from 12 residues.

This chain joins TRBV5-6 and TRBJ2-1; TCRdb lists TRBD1, though no DNA is available to test this call. The CDR3 has 17 amino acids. Germline CDR1 SGHDT, CDR2 YYEEEE. CDR3 sequence: CASSLMVGTGAYNEQFF.

The V call is TRBV20-1, the J call TRBJ2-3; TCRdb selects TRBD2, and the lack of DNA leaves this call unchecked. CDR3 size: 18 residues. Germline values: CDR1 DFQATT, CDR2 SNEGSKA (reference sequence). This CDR3 is CSARARLLAGVSTDTQYF.

The genes are TRBV7-8 and TRBJ2-3; TCRdb names TRBD2, which stays unverified in the absence of DNA. CDR1 and CDR2 from the germline V gene are SGHVS and FQNEAQ. The CDR3 contains 18 residues. The CDR3 here is CASSTRLAGGPSTDTQYF.

The CDR3 reads CASSLSGDEQYF. The rearrangement links TRBV7-9 to TRBJ2-7. This CDR3 is built from 12 residues. Germline V CDR1 and CDR2: SEHNR, FQNEAQ (reference sequence).

The chain uses TRBV12-3 or TRBV12-4 and TRBJ1-2; lacking DNA, the TRBD1 call made by TCRdb goes unchecked. The CDR3 is 12 amino acids. The CDR3 protein is CASSLSPPGYTF.

The rearrangement links TRBV5-5 to TRBJ2-7; TCRdb returns TRBD2, unconfirmable since there is no DNA. Germline loops: CDR1 SGHKS, CDR2 YYEKEE (reference sequence). The CDR3 is 15 residues long. CDR3 residues: CASSLEAGGTYEQYF.

The chain is built from TRBV5-5 and TRBJ2-2; TCRdb indicates TRBD1, and absent DNA this call remains unverified. The CDR3 loop spans 15 amino acids. Looked up from germline, CDR1 is SGHKS and CDR2 is YYEKEE (reference sequence). The CDR3 protein is CASSWVAGGTGELFF.

V and J are TRBV29-1 and TRBJ2-7; TCRdb selects TRBD1, and the lack of DNA leaves this call unchecked. Germline CDR1 is SQVTM and CDR2 is ANQGSEA. CDR3 length equals 16 residues. CDR3 protein: CSVKPGQGAADYEQYF.

The J gene is TRBJ2-7, the V gene TRBV9; TCRdb calls TRBD1, which cannot be checked without DNA. This CDR3 contains 14 residues. Germline lookup yields CDR1 SGDLS and CDR2 YYNGEE. CDR3 sequence reads: CARSVGGTGHEQYF.

This sequence joins TRBV28 and TRBJ1-6; TCRdb's D gene call, TRBD1, goes unchecked for lack of DNA. The CDR3 contains 15 residues. Germline V gene data show CDR1 as MDHEN and CDR2 as SYDVKM. CDR3 protein: CASRDGTFLGSPLHF.

The J gene is TRBJ2-1, the V gene TRBV19; TCRdb calls TRBD2, which cannot be checked without DNA. This CDR3 comprises 17 residues. CDR1 is LNHDA and CDR2 is SQIVND in the germline V gene (reference sequence). This chain's CDR3 is CASTTHAGGPPVNEQFF.